This TCR beta chain comes out of a study of T cell responses to AZD1222 COVID-19 vaccine. Study-wide findings and caveats: None of the repertoires were sampled until the peak T cell response had passed. Following two doses of AZD1222, Spike-specific TCR breadth and depth rose. Clonal diversity was possibly underestimated, and white British individuals and females predominated among donors.

V shed 7 bases and J shed 10 bases, with 24 bases lying between them. Germline loops: CDR1 SGHRS, CDR2 YFSETQ. This CDR3 comprises 15 residues. This clone has just one count. The antigen is undetermined. Some clones are missing from TCRdb's copy, which holds only in-frame ones; the method was immunoSEQ multiplex PCR. The sample includes 65,000 to 100,000 clones, 80% seen only once; the top ten take about 20%. V gene TRBV5-1 combines with J gene TRBJ1-5; maybe TRBD1 (5 bases). This TCR derives from an adult in good health. Sequencing used peripheral blood, obtained on day 0 of AZD1222 vaccination. CDR3 nucleotide sequence: TGCGCCAGCGGACTAAAGACAGACCGCCGAACCCCCCAGCATTTT. It is translated as CASGLKTDRRTPQHF. The whole variable domain, remainder taken from reference TRBV5-1 and TRBJ1-5, is KAGVTQTPRYLIKTRGQQVTLSCSPISGHRSVSWYQQTPGQGLQFLFEYFSETQRNKGNFPGRFSGRQFSNSRSEMNVSTLELGDSALYLCASGLKTDRRTPQHFGDGTRLSIL.